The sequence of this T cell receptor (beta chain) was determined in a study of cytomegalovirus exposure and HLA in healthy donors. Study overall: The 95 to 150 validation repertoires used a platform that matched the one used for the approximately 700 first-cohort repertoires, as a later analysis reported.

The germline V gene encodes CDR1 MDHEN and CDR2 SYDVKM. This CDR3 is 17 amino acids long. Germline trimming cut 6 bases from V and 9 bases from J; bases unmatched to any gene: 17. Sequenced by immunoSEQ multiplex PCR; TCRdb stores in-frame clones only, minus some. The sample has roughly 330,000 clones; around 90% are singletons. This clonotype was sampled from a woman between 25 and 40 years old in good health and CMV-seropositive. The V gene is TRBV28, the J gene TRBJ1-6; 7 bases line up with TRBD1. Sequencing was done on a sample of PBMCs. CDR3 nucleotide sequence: TGTGCCAGCAGCCGAAGAGCCCGTGAGGGGGACAGTTCACCCCTCCACTTT. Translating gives CASSRRAREGDSSPLHF. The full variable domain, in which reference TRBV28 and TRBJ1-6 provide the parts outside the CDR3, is DVKVTQSSRYLVKRTGEKVFLECVQDMDHENMFWYRQDPGLGLRLIYFSYDVKMKEKGDIPEGYSVSREKKERFSLILESASTNQTSMYLCASSRRAREGDSSPLHFGNGTRLTVT.